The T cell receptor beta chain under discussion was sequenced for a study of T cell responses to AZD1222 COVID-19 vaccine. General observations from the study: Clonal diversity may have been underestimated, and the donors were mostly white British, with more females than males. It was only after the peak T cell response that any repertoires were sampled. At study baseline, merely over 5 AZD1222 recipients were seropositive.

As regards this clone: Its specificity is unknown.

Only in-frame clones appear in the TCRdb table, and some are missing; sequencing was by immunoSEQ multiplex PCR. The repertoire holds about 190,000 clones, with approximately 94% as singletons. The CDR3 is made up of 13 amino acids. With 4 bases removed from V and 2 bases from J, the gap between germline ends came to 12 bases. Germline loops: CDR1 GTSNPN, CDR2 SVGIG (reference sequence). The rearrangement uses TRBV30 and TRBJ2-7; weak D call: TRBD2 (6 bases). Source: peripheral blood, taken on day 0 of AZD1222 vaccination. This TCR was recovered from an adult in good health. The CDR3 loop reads CAWIGAGTYEQYF. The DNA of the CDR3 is TGTGCCTGGATAGGAGCGGGTACCTACGAGCAGTACTTC.